This TCR beta chain came from a study of cytomegalovirus exposure and HLA in healthy donors. About the research overall: Among over 350 genotyped donors, roughly 81% fell in the Caucasian-associated ancestry cluster.

Notes on the study in general: The likely origin of a cluster of highly shared sequence variants was a sequencing artifact. There were some V segments, including TRBV6-2 and TRBV6-3, excluded as indistinguishable.

CDR1 MNHEY and CDR2 SVGAGI come from the germline V gene. Losses at the gene ends were 4 bases for V and 6 bases for J; bases not matched to a gene: 9. This CDR3 is 15 amino acids long. Worth noting for this clone: Its antigen is as yet unknown.

PCR employed 60 Vbeta and 13 Jbeta primers. Profiling relied on immunoSEQ multiplex PCR, and the TCRdb table lists in-frame clones only, not all of them. The table includes approximately 100,000 clones, 60% to 80% detected once. Sequenced: PBMCs. The TCR sequence derives from a man aged 55 to 70 in good health and CMV-seropositive. The chain couples TRBV6-5 to TRBJ2-1; 7 bases are shared with TRBD2. Written as DNA, the CDR3 is TGTGCCAGCAGTTCCTTGGGAGGGGCTATCAATGAGCAGTTCTTC. This encodes CASSSLGGAINEQFF.